These 3 T cell receptor beta chains came from one sample sequenced in a study of immune heterogeneity within non-small cell lung tumors. Samples each supplied around 630 ng of bulk tumor genomic DNA as template. From each primary tumor, several far-apart biopsies were obtained during surgery. Enrolled individuals presented with untreated, newly diagnosed non-small cell lung cancer and received curative surgery. It was with 32 V and 13 J primers that multiplex PCR amplified TCR beta CDR3. TCRdb reanalysed the multiplex PCR reads using MiXCR and keeps one entry per CDR3 protein. Of tens of thousands of distinct CDR3 sequences in the sample, 28% were seen once. The source material was lung tumor tissue. All receptors derive from a man aged 40-50 years with non-small cell lung cancer.

In this sample, this clonotype turned up a few times. This rearrangement joins TRBV7-9 to TRBJ2-7; tentative D call: TRBD1 (5 bases). Trimming cost V 3 bases and J 3 bases, with 12 bases left between them. CDR3 length equals 14 residues. CDR1 and CDR2 from the germline V gene are SEHNR and FQNEAQ (reference sequence). The CDR3 protein is CASSLDIFGYEQYF. CDR3 nucleotides: TGTGCCAGCAGCTTGGACATTTTCGGCTACGAGCAGTACTTC. Using reference TRBV7-9 and TRBJ2-7 for the parts outside the CDR3, the full variable domain is DTGVSQNPRHKITKRGQNVTFRCDPISEHNRLYWYRQTLGQGPEFLTYFQNEAQLEKSRLLSDRFSAERPKGSFSTLEIQRTEQGDSAMYLCASSLDIFGYEQYFGPGTRLTVT.

This chain links TRBV20-1 with TRBJ2-1; 12 nucleotides match TRBD2. The trim removed 3 bases at V and 6 bases at J, leaving 6 bases unmatched. Germline assignment: CDR1 DFQATT and CDR2 SNEGSKA (reference sequence). The CDR3 is 15 amino acids. CDR3 protein: CSASLGLAGTNEQFF. Here the CDR3 DNA reads TGCAGTGCTAGCCTCGGACTAGCGGGAACCAATGAGCAGTTCTTC.

The chain is built from TRBV6-1 and TRBJ2-7; 14 nucleotides agree with TRBD2. The CDR3 is made up of 15 amino acids. Germline trimming cut 6 bases from V and 3 bases from J; bases unmatched to any gene: 4. Germline V gives CDR1 MNHNS, CDR2 SASEGT. This CDR3 is CASRPGLAGVYEQYF. The DNA of the CDR3 is TGTGCCAGCAGGCCGGGACTAGCGGGAGTCTACGAGCAGTACTTC.